This entry lists 14 T cell receptor beta chains sequenced from one sample in a study of T cell responses to AZD1222 COVID-19 vaccine. Using immunoSEQ multiplex PCR, the repertoire was profiled, and TCRdb retains in-frame clones only, with some absent. The sample consists of 99,000 or so clones, about nine tenths of them appearing once. The sample was peripheral blood, taken 28 days after the second dose of the MenACWY control vaccine. The source of these receptors is an adult who received the MenACWY meningococcal vaccine as a control.

This chain joins TRBV12-3 or TRBV12-4 and TRBJ2-5; 7 bases are a match to TRBD1. CDR3 size: 13 residues. Trimming removed 7 bases from V and 1 base from J; junction bases left unmatched: 3. This CDR3 is CASTRDSQETQYF. CDR3 sequence (DNA): TGTGCCAGCACCCGGGACAGCCAAGAGACCCAGTACTTC.

The chain is built from TRBV6-4 and TRBJ2-7, with 8 bases that match TRBD1. The length of the CDR3 is 13 residues. Germline-derived CDR1 and CDR2 are MRHNA and SNTAGT. V lost 6 bases and J lost 3; bases outside the gene matches: 4. This CDR3 reads CASSKDRGYEQYF. The DNA for the CDR3 is TGTGCCAGCAGCAAAGACAGGGGCTACGAGCAGTACTTC.

There are a few counts of this clone. The J gene is TRBJ1-2, the V gene TRBV3-1 (or the pseudogene TRBV3-2), with 9 bases identical to TRBD1. Germline assignment: CDR1 LGHDT and CDR2 YNNKEL (reference sequence). The CDR3 is 14 amino acids. With V trimmed by 1 base and J by 9 bases, 6 bases remained unmatched. CDR3 amino acids: CASSQGDRASSYTF. In nucleotides, the CDR3 is TGTGCCAGCAGCCAAGGGGACAGGGCGTCGAGCTACACCTTC.

The chain uses TRBV5-1 and TRBJ1-2; no reliable D call. This CDR3 has 13 amino acids. Germline values: CDR1 SGHRS, CDR2 YFSETQ. Trimming took 4 bases from V and 8 from J, leaving 15 bases between them. The CDR3, as DNA: TGCGCCAGCAGCCGCACTCCTTCGCAGGGCTACACCTTC. This translates into CASSRTPSQGYTF.

Notes on this clone: This same CDR3 is encoded by further DNA sequences in the sample. V and J are TRBV6-5 and TRBJ1-5; TRBD1 aligns across 10 bases. CDR1 and CDR2 (germline): MNHEY, SVGAGI. Trimming took 2 bases from V and 4 from J; bases not matched to a gene: 2. The CDR3 sequence is 15 residues long. The CDR3 DNA sequence: TGTGCCAGCAGTTACCCGGGACAGGGGAATCAGCCCCAGCATTTT. It encodes CASSYPGQGNQPQHF.

The chain uses TRBV19 and TRBJ1-2; no firm D call. V lost 2 bases to trimming and J lost 2 bases, with 9 bases between them. Germline CDR1 reads LNHDA; CDR2 reads SQIVND (reference sequence). The CDR3 sequence is 14 residues long. CDR3 loop: CASSIRTANYGYTF. In DNA form, the CDR3 reads TGTGCCAGTAGTATACGGACCGCAAACTATGGCTACACCTTC.

The genes are TRBV15 and TRBJ2-2; a possible D gene is TRBD2 (6 bases). V lost 5 bases and J lost 2, with 15 bases in between. CDR3 length: 16 residues. Per germline, CDR1 LNHNV and CDR2 YYDKDF (reference sequence). CDR3 sequence (DNA): TGTGCCACCAGCTTAAGGGGCGGGGACAACACCGGGGAGCTGTTTTTT. It specifies CATSLRGGDNTGELFF.

This rearrangement joins TRBV7-2 to TRBJ2-7; 14 bases are a match to TRBD2. V dropped 1 base and J dropped 6; count of bases not matched to a gene: 5. The germline V gene encodes CDR1 SGHTA and CDR2 FQGNSA. The CDR3 length is 16 residues. The CDR3 nucleotides read TGTGCCAGCAGCTTAGGACCGGGACTAGCGGGGGTCGAGCAGTACTTC. Amino acids: CASSLGPGLAGVEQYF. The whole variable domain, filled in from reference TRBV7-2 and TRBJ2-7, reads GAGVSQSPSNKVTEKGKDVELRCDPISGHTALYWYRQSLGQGLEFLIYFQGNSAPDKSGLPSDRFSAERTGGSVSTLTIQRTQQEDSAVYLCASSLGPGLAGVEQYFGPGTRLTVT.

As concerns this clone: Other DNA sequences from this sample encode an identical CDR3 as well. This chain links TRBV30 with TRBJ1-2, with 7 bases fitting TRBD1. The CDR3 spans 12 residues. CDR1 GTSNPN and CDR2 SVGIG come from the germline V gene (reference sequence). The J segment lost 8 bases and the V segment lost 0 bases, leaving 3 bases of the junction unmatched. CDR3 bases: TGTGCCTGGAGTGTTCAGGGGGGCGGCTACACCTTC. This encodes CAWSVQGGGYTF. The full variable domain, completed using reference TRBV30 and TRBJ1-2, is SQTIHQWPATLVQPVGSPLSLECTVEGTSNPNLYWYRQAAGRGLQLLFYSVGIGQISSEVPQNLSASRPQDRQFILSSKKLLLSDSGFYLCAWSVQGGGYTFGSGTRLTVV.

This clone was seen more than once but under ten times. The chain links TRBV28 to TRBJ1-2; 7 bases map to TRBD1. Germline trimming cut 2 bases from V and 13 bases from J; bases unmatched to any gene: 7. Per the germline V gene, CDR1 is MDHEN and CDR2 is SYDVKM. The CDR3 length is 12 residues. DNA of the CDR3: TGTGCCAGCAGTTTAGCATCAGGGGGGGCCACCTTC. Protein: CASSLASGGATF.

The CDR3 here is CASSLTRGDTEAFF. The CDR3 DNA reads as TGTGCCAGCTCACTTACCAGGGGGGACACTGAAGCTTTCTTT. The chain has TRBV18 and TRBJ1-1, with TRBD1 matching 7 bases. Germline V gives CDR1 KGHSH, CDR2 LQKENI. V was pared by 4 bases and J by 3 bases, with 5 bases of the junction left unmatched. This CDR3 comprises 14 residues.

The chain employs TRBV21-1 and TRBJ2-7. TRBV21-1 is given as a pseudogene. The CDR3 is 15 residues long. In DNA form, the CDR3 reads TGTGCCAGCAGCAAAAATGGGGTCAGACACTACGAGCAGTACTTC. Translating it yields CASSKNGVRHYEQYF.

This chain uses TRBV3-1 (or the pseudogene TRBV3-2) with TRBJ1-2; D not resolved. V was shortened by 1 base and J by 8 bases, with 14 bases between the two germline ends. Germline CDR1 is LGHDT and CDR2 is YNNKEL (reference sequence). CDR3 length: 14 residues. CDR3 DNA sequence: TGTGCCAGCAGCCAAGGTTATCTGGCGGGGGGCTACACCTTC. This codes for CASSQGYLAGGYTF.

About this clone itself: Distinct nucleotide sequences in the sample also encode this CDR3. The chain employs TRBV5-1 and TRBJ1-1; D is uncertain. The CDR3 contains 15 residues. Germline V gene sequence: CDR1 SGHRS, CDR2 YFSETQ. The germline V and J ends were trimmed by 0 bases and 0 bases, with 9 bases remaining between them. The CDR3 nucleotides are TGCGCCAGCAGCTTGGTCGGCAGCATGAACACTGAAGCTTTCTTT. Encoded protein: CASSLVGSMNTEAFF.